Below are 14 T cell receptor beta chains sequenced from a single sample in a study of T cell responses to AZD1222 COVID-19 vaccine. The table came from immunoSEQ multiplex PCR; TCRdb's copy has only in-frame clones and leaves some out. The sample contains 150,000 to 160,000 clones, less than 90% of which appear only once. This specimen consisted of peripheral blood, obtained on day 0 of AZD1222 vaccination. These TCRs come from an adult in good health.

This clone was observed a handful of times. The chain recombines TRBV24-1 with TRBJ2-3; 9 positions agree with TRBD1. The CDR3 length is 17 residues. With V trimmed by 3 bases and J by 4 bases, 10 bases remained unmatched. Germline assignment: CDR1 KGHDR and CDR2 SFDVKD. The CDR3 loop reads CATSDTFGTGFADTQYF. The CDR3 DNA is TGTGCCACCAGTGATACTTTCGGGACAGGGTTTGCAGATACGCAGTATTTT.

DNA of the CDR3: TGTGCCAGCAGACTCCAAGGGGGTGAAAAACTGTTTTTT. This sequence encodes CASRLQGGEKLFF. V is TRBV2 and J is TRBJ1-4, with TRBD1 as a possible D gene (6 bases). Looked up from germline, CDR1 is SNHLY and CDR2 is FYNNEI. The germline V and J ends were trimmed by 6 bases and 7 bases, with 12 bases remaining between them. The CDR3 spans 13 residues.

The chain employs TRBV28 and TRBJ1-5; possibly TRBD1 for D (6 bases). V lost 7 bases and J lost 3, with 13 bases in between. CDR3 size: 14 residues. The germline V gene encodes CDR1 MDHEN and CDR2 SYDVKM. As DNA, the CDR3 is TGTGCCAGCACCTGGGGGCAGGCCAATCAGCCCCAGCATTTT. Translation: CASTWGQANQPQHF.

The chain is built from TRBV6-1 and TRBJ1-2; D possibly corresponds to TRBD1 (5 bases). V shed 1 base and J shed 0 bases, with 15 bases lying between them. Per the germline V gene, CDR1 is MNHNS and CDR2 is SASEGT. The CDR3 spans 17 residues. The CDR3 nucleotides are TGTGCCAGCAGTGAAGAGGGCAGGGCCCTAACTAACTATGGCTACACCTTC. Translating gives CASSEEGRALTNYGYTF.

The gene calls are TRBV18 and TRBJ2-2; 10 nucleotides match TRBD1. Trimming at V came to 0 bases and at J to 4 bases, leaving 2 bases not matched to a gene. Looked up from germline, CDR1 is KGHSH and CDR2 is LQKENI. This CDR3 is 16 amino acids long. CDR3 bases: TGTGCCAGCTCACCACCGGGACAGGGGTTCACCGGGGAGCTGTTTTTT. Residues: CASSPPGQGFTGELFF.

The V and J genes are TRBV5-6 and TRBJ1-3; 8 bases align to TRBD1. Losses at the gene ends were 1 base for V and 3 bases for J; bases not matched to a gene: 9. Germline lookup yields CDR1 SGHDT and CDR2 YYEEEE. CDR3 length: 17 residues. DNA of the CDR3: TGTGCCAGCAGCTTGCTGAGTGGACAGGGCTTTGGAAACACCATATATTTT. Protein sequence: CASSLLSGQGFGNTIYF.

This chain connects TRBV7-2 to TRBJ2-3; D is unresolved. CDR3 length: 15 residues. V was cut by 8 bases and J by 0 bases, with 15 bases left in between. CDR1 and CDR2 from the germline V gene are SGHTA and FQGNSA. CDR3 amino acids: CASFRALTSTDTQYF. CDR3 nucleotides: TGTGCCAGCTTCAGAGCGTTAACTAGCACAGATACGCAGTATTTT.

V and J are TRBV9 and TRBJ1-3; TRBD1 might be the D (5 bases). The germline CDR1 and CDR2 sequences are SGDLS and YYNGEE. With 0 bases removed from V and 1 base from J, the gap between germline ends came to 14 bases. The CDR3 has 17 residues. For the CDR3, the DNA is TGTGCCAGCAGCGTAGAGGCAGGGACTTGGTCTGGAAACACCATATATTTT. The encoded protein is CASSVEAGTWSGNTIYF.

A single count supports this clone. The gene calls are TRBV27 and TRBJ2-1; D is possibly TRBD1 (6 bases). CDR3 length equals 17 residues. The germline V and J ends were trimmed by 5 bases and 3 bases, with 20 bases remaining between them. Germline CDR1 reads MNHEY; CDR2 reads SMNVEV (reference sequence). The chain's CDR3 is CASSPSTGELDYNEQFF. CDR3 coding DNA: TGTGCCAGCAGTCCGTCGACAGGAGAGCTTGACTACAATGAGCAGTTCTTC.

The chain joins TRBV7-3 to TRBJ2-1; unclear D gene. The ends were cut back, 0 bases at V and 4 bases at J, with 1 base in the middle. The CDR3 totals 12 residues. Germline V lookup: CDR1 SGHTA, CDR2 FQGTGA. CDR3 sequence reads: CASSLTYNEQFF. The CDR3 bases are TGTGCCAGCAGCTTAACATACAATGAGCAGTTCTTC.

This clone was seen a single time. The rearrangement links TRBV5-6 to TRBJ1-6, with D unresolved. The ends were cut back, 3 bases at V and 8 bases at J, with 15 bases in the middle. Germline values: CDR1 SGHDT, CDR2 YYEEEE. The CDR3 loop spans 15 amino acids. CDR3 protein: CASSSGPNGDSPLHF. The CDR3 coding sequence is TGTGCCAGCAGCTCCGGACCCAATGGAGATTCACCCCTCCACTTT.

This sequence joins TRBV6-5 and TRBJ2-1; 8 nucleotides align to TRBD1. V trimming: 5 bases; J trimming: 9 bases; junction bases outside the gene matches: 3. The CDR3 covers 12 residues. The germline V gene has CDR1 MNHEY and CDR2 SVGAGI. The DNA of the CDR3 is TGTGCCAGCAGTCAGGGGGCGGGTGAGCAGTTCTTC. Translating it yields CASSQGAGEQFF.

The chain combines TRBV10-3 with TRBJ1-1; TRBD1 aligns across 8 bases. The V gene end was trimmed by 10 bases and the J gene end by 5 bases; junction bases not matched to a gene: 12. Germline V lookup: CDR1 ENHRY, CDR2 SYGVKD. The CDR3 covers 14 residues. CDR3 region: CATNPTGGGTEAFF. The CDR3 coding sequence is TGTGCCACTAATCCAACAGGGGGAGGAACTGAAGCTTTCTTT.

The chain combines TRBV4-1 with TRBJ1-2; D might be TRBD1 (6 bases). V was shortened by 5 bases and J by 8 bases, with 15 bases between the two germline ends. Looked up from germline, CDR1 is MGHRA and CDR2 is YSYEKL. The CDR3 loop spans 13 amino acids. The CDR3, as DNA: TGCGCCAGCAGCTATCCTGGGCAGGGGGGCTACACCTTC. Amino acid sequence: CASSYPGQGGYTF.